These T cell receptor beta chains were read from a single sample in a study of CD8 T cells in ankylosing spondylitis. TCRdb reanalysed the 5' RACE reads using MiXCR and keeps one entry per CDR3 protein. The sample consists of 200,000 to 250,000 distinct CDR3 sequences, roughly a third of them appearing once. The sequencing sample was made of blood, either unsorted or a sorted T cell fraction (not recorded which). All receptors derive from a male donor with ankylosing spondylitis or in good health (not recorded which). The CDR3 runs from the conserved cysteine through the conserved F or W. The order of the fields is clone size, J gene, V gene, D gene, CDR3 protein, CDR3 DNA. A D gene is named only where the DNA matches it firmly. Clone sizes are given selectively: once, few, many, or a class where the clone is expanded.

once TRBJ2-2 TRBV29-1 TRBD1 CSGGTGLRNTGELFF TGCAGCGGCGGGACAGGGCTGAGGAACACCGGGGAGCTGTTTTTT
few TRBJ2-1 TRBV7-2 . CASSQGVSRPNNEQFF TGTGCCAGCAGCCAGGGTGTATCCAGGCCCAACAATGAGCAGTTCTTC
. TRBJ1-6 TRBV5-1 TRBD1 CASSRDSDNSPLHF TGCGCCAGCAGCCGGGACAGCGATAATTCACCCCTCCACTTT
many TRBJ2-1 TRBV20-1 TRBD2 CSARIGLAVSNEQFF TGCAGTGCTAGAATAGGTCTAGCGGTGAGCAATGAGCAGTTCTTC
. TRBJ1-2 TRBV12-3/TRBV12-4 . CASSSWGADGYTF TGTGCCAGCAGTTCGTGGGGGGCAGATGGCTACACCTTC
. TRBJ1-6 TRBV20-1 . CSAHQTGSSYNSPLHF TGCAGTGCTCACCAGACAGGTAGCTCCTATAATTCACCCCTCCACTTT
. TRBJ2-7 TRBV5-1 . CASSRSEGYEQYF TGCGCCAGCAGCCGCTCGGAGGGCTACGAGCAGTACTTC
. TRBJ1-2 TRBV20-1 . CSASTAPTGGYTF TGCAGTGCTAGCACCGCCCCCACGGGTGGCTACACCTTC
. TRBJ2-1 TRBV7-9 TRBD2 CASSVTSGAYNEQFF TGTGCCAGCAGCGTGACTAGCGGCGCCTACAATGAGCAGTTCTTC
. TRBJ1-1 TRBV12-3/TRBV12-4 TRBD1 CASSSDRGWSKTEAFF TGTGCCAGCAGTTCCGACAGGGGTTGGTCAAAAACTGAAGCTTTCTTT
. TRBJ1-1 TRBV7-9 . CASSLAPSFMNTEAFF TGTGCCAGCAGCTTAGCACCTTCGTTTATGAACACTGAAGCTTTCTTT